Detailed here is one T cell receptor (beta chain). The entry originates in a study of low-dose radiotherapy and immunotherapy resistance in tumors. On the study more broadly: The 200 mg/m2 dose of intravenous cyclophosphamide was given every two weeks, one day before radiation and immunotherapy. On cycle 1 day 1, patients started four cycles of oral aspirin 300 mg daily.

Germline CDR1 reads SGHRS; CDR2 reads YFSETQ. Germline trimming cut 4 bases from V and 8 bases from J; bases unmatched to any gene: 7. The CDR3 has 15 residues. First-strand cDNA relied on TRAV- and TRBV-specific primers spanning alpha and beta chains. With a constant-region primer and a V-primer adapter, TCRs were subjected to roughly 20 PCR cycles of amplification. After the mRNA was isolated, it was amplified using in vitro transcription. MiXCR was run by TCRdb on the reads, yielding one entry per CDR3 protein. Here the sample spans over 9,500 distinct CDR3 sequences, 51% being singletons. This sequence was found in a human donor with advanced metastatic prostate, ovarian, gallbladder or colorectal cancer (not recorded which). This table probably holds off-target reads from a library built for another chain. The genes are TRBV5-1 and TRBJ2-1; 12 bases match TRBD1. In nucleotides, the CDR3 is TGCGCCAGCAGCCAAGCCGGGACAGGGGGCGATGAGCAGTTCTTC. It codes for CASSQAGTGGDEQFF.